Each of the 19 T cell receptor beta chains below was sequenced from the same sample in a study of PD-L1 blockade in urothelial cancer (TCRdb year 2017). Libraries were made using the immunoSEQ multiplex PCR assay. Entries here come from immuneACCESS through TCRdb and include only in-frame sequences with V and J called. Some clones fail to appear in such tables; in the studies checked, an unresolved V gene covers under half of the shortfall, and the cause of the remainder is unknown. In this sample the table shows approximately 110,000 clones, roughly 88% of which occur a single time. 2.4% of the sample is in the top ten clones. The sequencing here drew on PBMCs, taken around atezolizumab (anti-PD-L1) treatment. Receptor source: a man aged 45-65 years with urothelial cancer.

The table lists this clone with a count of one. The rearrangement links TRBV5-1 to TRBJ2-2; 11 bases match TRBD1. Germline V gene data show CDR1 as SGHRS and CDR2 as YFSETQ. The CDR3 is 17 residues long. Germline trimming cut 4 bases from V and 7 bases from J; bases unmatched to any gene: 12. CDR3 DNA: TGCGCCAGCAGCGTTGTGCCTCCCGGGACAGGGGGCGGGGAGCTGTTTTTT. It yields the protein CASSVVPPGTGGGELFF.

V is TRBV11-2 and J is TRBJ2-7; TRBD2 matches at 13 bases. Germline CDR1 reads SGHAT; CDR2 reads FQNNGV. This CDR3 spans 17 amino acids. V shed 7 bases and J 2 bases; nucleotides not matched to a gene: 11. The CDR3 nucleotides are TGTGCCAGCACCCCCGGGTCCGGGACTAGCGGGACCTACGAGCAGTACTTC. This sequence encodes CASTPGSGTSGTYEQYF.

This chain joins TRBV6-5 and TRBJ2-2, with D tentatively TRBD2 (5 bases). V was pared by 2 bases and J by 1 base, with 11 bases between. The CDR3 has 16 amino acids. The germline V gene encodes CDR1 MNHEY and CDR2 SVGAGI. The CDR3 here is CASSYEGGGNTGELFF. The CDR3 bases are TGTGCCAGCAGTTACGAGGGCGGAGGGAACACCGGGGAGCTGTTTTTT.

The CDR3 nucleotides are TGCGCCAGCAGCCGGACAGCCAACGTCTACAATGAGCAGTTCTTC. Translation gives CASSRTANVYNEQFF. J is TRBJ2-1 and V is TRBV5-1, with a possible D match to TRBD1 (6 bases). This CDR3 region has 15 residues. The germline V gene has CDR1 SGHRS and CDR2 YFSETQ. Trimming took 4 bases from V and 3 from J, leaving 14 bases between them.

This clone was counted only a few times. J is TRBJ2-2 and V is TRBV5-1; 10 bases line up with TRBD2. This CDR3 comprises 15 residues. Germline assignment: CDR1 SGHRS and CDR2 YFSETQ. Germline trimming cut 5 bases from V and 4 bases from J; bases unmatched to any gene: 5. CDR3 sequence reads: CASRGLAGATGELFF. CDR3 DNA sequence: TGCGCCAGCAGAGGGCTAGCGGGAGCCACCGGGGAGCTGTTTTTT.

V is TRBV28 and J is TRBJ2-1; TRBD2 agrees at 8 bases. The trim removed 8 bases at V and 4 bases at J, leaving 10 bases unmatched. The CDR3 length is 15 residues. Germline V gives CDR1 MDHEN, CDR2 SYDVKM. CDR3 region: CASVLAVGSYNEQFF. The CDR3 DNA follows: TGTGCCAGCGTACTAGCGGTGGGATCATACAATGAGCAGTTCTTC.

The rearrangement links TRBV6-5 to TRBJ2-2; D not resolved. In germline, CDR1 is MNHEY, CDR2 SVGAGI. V lost 2 bases to trimming and J lost 4 bases, with 8 bases between them. The CDR3 length is 14 residues. The CDR3 region has the DNA TGTGCCAGCAGTTACGCAGTAGCCACCGGGGAGCTGTTTTTT. It translates to CASSYAVATGELFF.

The V and J genes are TRBV28 and TRBJ1-2; 9 positions agree with TRBD1. The V gene's germline CDR1 is MDHEN and CDR2 SYDVKM. Trimming took 7 bases from V and 7 from J; bases not matched to a gene: 4. The CDR3 runs to 12 residues. The CDR3 nucleotides are TGTGCCAGCACCCGGACAGGGGCTGGCTACACCTTC. Translated: CASTRTGAGYTF.

This clone has only one observation. The chain couples TRBV7-3 to TRBJ2-2, with 12 positions matching TRBD2. CDR1 is SGHTA, CDR2 FQGTGA, per germline. The V and J ends lost 2 bases and 6 bases, in that order; junction bases with no gene match: 19. The CDR3 runs to 21 residues. The CDR3, as DNA: TGTGCCAGCAGCTTACGGGCCACGCTGGGACTAGCGGGTTCATCCTCCGGGGAGCTGTTTTTT. It encodes CASSLRATLGLAGSSSGELFF.

Regarding this clone: Other DNA sequences in this sample translate to the same CDR3. The V call is TRBV27, the J call TRBJ1-5, with D perhaps matching TRBD1 (5 bases). Germline assignment: CDR1 MNHEY and CDR2 SMNVEV (reference sequence). The CDR3 length is 13 residues. The V end was cut by 0 bases, the J end by 5 bases, with 5 bases between. DNA of the CDR3: TGTGCCAGCAGTTTATCCAGGGATCAGCCCCAGCATTTT. This translates into CASSLSRDQPQHF.

The chain is built from TRBV5-4 and TRBJ2-7; the match to TRBD2 covers 15 bases. V dropped 4 bases and J dropped 3; count of bases not matched to a gene: 8. Germline lookup yields CDR1 SGHNT and CDR2 YYREEE (reference sequence). This CDR3 contains 17 residues. CDR3 coding DNA: TGTGCCAGCAGCCCCGCGGGGACTAGCGGGAGGCACTACGAGCAGTACTTC. Its translation: CASSPAGTSGRHYEQYF.

This clone has only one observation. The rearrangement joins TRBV7-3 to TRBJ2-5, with 7 bases that match TRBD2. With 5 bases clipped from V and 2 bases from J, the junction kept 2 bases outside the gene matches. CDR3 length: 13 residues. The germline CDR1 and CDR2 sequences are SGHTA and FQGTGA. CDR3 sequence reads: CASSGTNQETQYF. CDR3 sequence (DNA): TGTGCCAGCAGCGGGACTAATCAAGAGACCCAGTACTTC.

As for this clone: Sequence at one end of the junction differs from germline and may be a read error. The V and J genes are TRBV6-5 and TRBJ2-7, with TRBD1 matching 7 bases. The CDR3 loop spans 13 amino acids. Germline CDR1 and CDR2: MNHEY and SVGAGI. CDR3 region: CASSYSITGTVSF. In DNA form, the CDR3 reads TGTGCCAGCAGTTACTCCATCACCGGGACAGTTTCCTTC.

This clone occurred once. The V call is TRBV28, the J call TRBJ1-5, with TRBD1 as a possible D gene (5 bases). V shed 3 bases and J shed 0 bases, with 15 bases lying between them. The V gene's germline CDR1 is MDHEN and CDR2 SYDVKM. The CDR3 is made up of 17 amino acids. In nucleotides, the CDR3 is TGTGCCAGCAGTTTTGAAGGGAGGGGTAATAGCAATCAGCCCCAGCATTTT. Translation: CASSFEGRGNSNQPQHF.

The rearrangement links TRBV6-6 to TRBJ2-5, with D hard to call. CDR1 is MNHNY, CDR2 SVGAGI, per germline (reference sequence). The CDR3 consists of 16 residues. The V gene lost 2 bases and the J gene lost 1 base, with 14 bases spanning the gap. CDR3 bases: TGTGCCAGCAGTTACCGTGGCGGAGCCCGCCAAGAGACCCAGTACTTC. This encodes CASSYRGGARQETQYF.

The chain joins TRBV6-1 to TRBJ1-2, with D tentatively TRBD1 (6 bases). The length of the CDR3 is 17 residues. V was cut by 4 bases and J by 6 bases, with 24 bases left in between. In germline, CDR1 is MNHNS, CDR2 SASEGT. CDR3 in DNA: TGTGCCAGCAGTGCCCCGGGGGGGGCAGGAGGGGGGGATGGCTACACCTTC. Protein product: CASSAPGGAGGGDGYTF.

The chain carries TRBV30 and TRBJ1-3; 7 nucleotides align to TRBD1. Germline lookup yields CDR1 GTSNPN and CDR2 SVGIG (reference sequence). V gave up 4 bases and J gave up 0 bases; unmatched junction bases: 6. The CDR3 length is 15 residues. The CDR3 reads CAWTTGAYSGNTIYF. The DNA of the CDR3 is TGTGCCTGGACAACAGGGGCCTACTCTGGAAACACCATATATTTT.

This chain connects TRBV11-2 to TRBJ2-7; 11 bases align to TRBD2. J lost 4 bases, V lost 2 bases, and 4 bases had no gene match. Germline values: CDR1 SGHAT, CDR2 FQNNGV. This CDR3 region has 15 residues. The CDR3 loop is CASSLRGLAEYEQYF. As DNA, the CDR3 is TGTGCCAGCAGCTTAAGGGGACTAGCGGAATACGAGCAGTACTTC. Together with reference TRBV11-2 and TRBJ2-7, the CDR3 gives the full variable domain: EAGVAQSPRYKIIEKRQSVAFWCNPISGHATLYWYQQILGQGPKLLIQFQNNGVVDDSQLPKDRFSAERLKGVDSTLKIQPAKLEDSAVYLCASSLRGLAEYEQYFGPGTRLTVT.

This chain joins TRBV10-3 and TRBJ2-5; D is unresolved. V lost 4 bases and J lost 5, with 14 bases in between. The CDR3 sequence is 14 residues long. Per germline, CDR1 ENHRY and CDR2 SYGVKD. The CDR3 spells CAISAVQTKETQYF. The CDR3 DNA is TGTGCCATCAGTGCAGTCCAAACCAAGGAGACCCAGTACTTC.